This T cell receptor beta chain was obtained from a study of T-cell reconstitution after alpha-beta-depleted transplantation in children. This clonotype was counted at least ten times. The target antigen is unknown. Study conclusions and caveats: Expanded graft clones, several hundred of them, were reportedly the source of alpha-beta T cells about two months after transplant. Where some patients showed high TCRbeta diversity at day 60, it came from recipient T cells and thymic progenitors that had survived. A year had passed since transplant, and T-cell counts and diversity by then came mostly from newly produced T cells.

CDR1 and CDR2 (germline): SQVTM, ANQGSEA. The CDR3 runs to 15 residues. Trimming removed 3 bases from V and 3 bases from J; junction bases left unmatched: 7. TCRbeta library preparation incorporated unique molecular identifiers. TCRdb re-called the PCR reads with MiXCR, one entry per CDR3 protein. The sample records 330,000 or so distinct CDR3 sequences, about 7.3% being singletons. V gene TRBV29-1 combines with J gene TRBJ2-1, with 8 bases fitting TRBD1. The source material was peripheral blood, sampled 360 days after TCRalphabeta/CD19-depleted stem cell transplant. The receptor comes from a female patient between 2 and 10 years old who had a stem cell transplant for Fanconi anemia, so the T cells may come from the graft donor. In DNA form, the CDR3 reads TGCAGCGTTGAGAACAGGGGGAATGGCTACAATGAGCAGTTCTTC. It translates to CSVENRGNGYNEQFF.